These T cell receptor beta chains were read from a single sample in a study of T cells after yellow fever vaccination. TCRdb reprocessed the 5' RACE reads with MiXCR, giving one entry per CDR3 protein. The sample shows over 120,000 distinct CDR3 sequences, less than 8.5% of them seen only once. The specimen was CD4+ T cells sorted from PBMCs, collected 10 days after the yellow fever booster vaccination. These receptors were collected from a man aged 30-40 years who received the YFV17D yellow fever vaccine. The CDR3 runs from the conserved cysteine through the conserved F or W. A D gene is named only where the DNA matches it firmly. Some rows have no size entry. The others give once, few or many, or a class for an expanded clone.

V: TRBV20-1
size: many
D: TRBD1
J: TRBJ2-3
CDR3: CSAYGTGGSNTQYF
DNA: TGCAGTGCTTACGGGACAGGGGGCTCCAATACGCAGTATTTT

V: TRBV6-6
size: many
D: TRBD1
J: TRBJ2-3
CDR3: CASRLDRVPDTQYF
DNA: TGTGCCAGCAGACTCGACAGGGTGCCAGATACGCAGTATTTT

V: TRBV5-1
size: many
D: -
J: TRBJ2-3
CDR3: CASSKQGTDTQYF
DNA: TGCGCCAGCAGCAAACAGGGCACAGATACGCAGTATTTT

V: TRBV7-3
size: many
D: -
J: TRBJ2-3
CDR3: CASSYSGTITDTQYF
DNA: TGTGCCAGCAGCTACTCCGGGACCATCACAGATACGCAGTATTTT

V: TRBV29-1
size: many
D: -
J: TRBJ2-1
CDR3: CSVESAASREQFF
DNA: TGCAGCGTTGAATCTGCGGCTAGTCGGGAGCAGTTCTTC

V: TRBV6-2/TRBV6-3
size: many
D: TRBD1
J: TRBJ2-5
CDR3: CASSPIPGQGQETQYF
DNA: TGTGCCAGCAGTCCAATTCCGGGACAGGGGCAAGAGACCCAGTACTTC

V: TRBV7-7
size: many
D: TRBD1
J: TRBJ2-1
CDR3: CASSLAPGQGSNEQFF
DNA: TGTGCCAGCAGTCTAGCTCCGGGACAGGGGAGCAATGAGCAGTTCTTC

V: TRBV6-2/TRBV6-3
size: -
D: TRBD1
J: TRBJ2-6
CDR3: CASSKQGPSGANVLTF
DNA: TGTGCCAGCAGTAAACAGGGGCCCTCTGGGGCCAACGTCCTGACTTTC

V: TRBV3-1
size: many
D: -
J: TRBJ1-1
CDR3: CASSRGRNTEAFF
DNA: TGTGCCAGCAGCCGGGGTCGGAACACTGAAGCTTTCTTT

V: TRBV7-2
size: many
D: -
J: TRBJ1-1
CDR3: CASSLQGANTEAFF
DNA: TGTGCCAGCAGCTTACAGGGAGCGAACACTGAAGCTTTCTTT

V: TRBV5-1
size: -
D: -
J: TRBJ2-6
CDR3: CASGQSVASSGANVLTF
DNA: TGCGCCAGTGGACAGTCTGTAGCCAGCTCTGGGGCCAACGTCCTGACTTTC

V: TRBV4-3
size: few
D: -
J: TRBJ1-3
CDR3: CASSQVPGAAGNTIYF
DNA: TGCGCCAGCAGCCAAGTTCCGGGGGCGGCTGGAAACACCATATATTTT

V: TRBV20-1
size: many
D: TRBD1
J: TRBJ1-1
CDR3: CSARASTGDTEAFF
DNA: TGCAGTGCTAGGGCCTCGACAGGGGACACTGAAGCTTTCTTT

V: TRBV30
size: few
D: TRBD2
J: TRBJ2-2
CDR3: CAWRPGGSVTGELFF
DNA: TGTGCCTGGAGGCCGGGAGGATCGGTAACCGGGGAGCTGTTTTTT

V: TRBV15
size: many
D: -
J: TRBJ2-7
CDR3: CATSGRTSYEQYF
DNA: TGTGCCACCAGCGGCCGGACCAGCTACGAGCAGTACTTC

V: TRBV5-1
size: many
D: -
J: TRBJ2-7
CDR3: CASSASGYEQYF
DNA: TGCGCCAGCAGCGCCAGCGGCTACGAGCAGTACTTC

V: TRBV12-3/TRBV12-4
size: few
D: -
J: TRBJ2-5
CDR3: CASSFSADGETQYF
DNA: TGTGCCAGCAGTTTCAGTGCGGATGGGGAGACCCAGTACTTC

V: TRBV20-1
size: many
D: TRBD2
J: TRBJ2-7
CDR3: CSARDLKREAGGEQYF
DNA: TGCAGTGCTAGAGATTTGAAGCGGGAGGCCGGGGGCGAGCAGTACTTC

V: TRBV20-1
size: many
D: -
J: TRBJ2-3
CDR3: CSARDPRADTQYF
DNA: TGCAGTGCTAGAGATCCGAGGGCCGATACGCAGTATTTT

V: TRBV7-6
size: few
D: -
J: TRBJ2-5
CDR3: CASSLALGRETQYF
DNA: TGTGCCAGCAGCTTAGCGTTAGGGAGGGAGACCCAGTACTTC

V: TRBV2
size: many
D: TRBD1
J: TRBJ1-5
CDR3: CASKLEGASNQPQHF
DNA: TGTGCCAGCAAATTGGAGGGGGCCAGCAATCAGCCCCAGCATTTT

V: TRBV2
size: many
D: -
J: TRBJ2-3
CDR3: CATQPEADTQYF
DNA: TGTGCCACTCAACCGGAGGCAGATACGCAGTATTTT

V: TRBV21-1
size: many
D: -
J: TRBJ2-7
CDR3: CASSKEGVGTDVLEQYF
DNA: TGTGCCAGCAGCAAAGAGGGGGTCGGGACAGACGTTTTGGAGCAGTACTTC

V: TRBV7-9
size: many
D: TRBD2
J: TRBJ2-7
CDR3: CASSFGGGPEEQYF
DNA: TGTGCCAGCAGCTTTGGGGGGGGACCTGAGGAGCAGTACTTC

V: TRBV7-7
size: many
D: TRBD1
J: TRBJ2-5
CDR3: CASSLGTPGQGAVTQYF
DNA: TGTGCTAGCAGCTTAGGAACACCGGGACAGGGGGCTGTGACCCAGTACTTC

V: TRBV30
size: -
D: -
J: TRBJ2-3
CDR3: CAWSVMGDTQYF
DNA: TGTGCCTGGAGTGTTATGGGAGATACGCAGTATTTT

V: TRBV25-1
size: many
D: -
J: TRBJ1-4
CDR3: CASSGARLGEKLFF
DNA: TGTGCCAGCAGTGGGGCCCGACTGGGAGAAAAACTGTTTTTT

V: TRBV29-1
size: many
D: TRBD1
J: TRBJ2-2
CDR3: CSTTGGAGTGELFF
DNA: TGCAGCACAACAGGGGGCGCCGGGACCGGGGAGCTGTTTTTT

V: TRBV30
size: few
D: TRBD1
J: TRBJ2-2
CDR3: CAWSATHGDRANTGELFF
DNA: TGTGCCTGGAGTGCTACTCACGGGGACAGGGCGAACACCGGGGAGCTGTTTTTT

V: TRBV7-2
size: many
D: -
J: TRBJ2-5
CDR3: CASTGTLTQYF
DNA: TGTGCCAGCACCGGGACTTTGACCCAGTACTTC

V: TRBV7-9
size: many
D: TRBD2
J: TRBJ2-1
CDR3: CASSSSTSGRSYNEQFF
DNA: TGTGCCAGCAGCTCTTCGACTAGCGGGAGATCCTACAATGAGCAGTTCTTC

V: TRBV10-3
size: many
D: TRBD2
J: TRBJ2-7
CDR3: CAISDRTSGSYEQYF
DNA: TGTGCCATCAGTGATAGGACTAGCGGGAGCTACGAGCAGTACTTC

V: TRBV5-6
size: few
D: TRBD1
J: TRBJ2-6
CDR3: CASSLGDRARLRANVLTF
DNA: TGTGCCAGCAGCTTAGGGGACAGGGCAAGGTTAAGGGCCAACGTCCTGACTTTC

V: TRBV7-2
size: few
D: -
J: TRBJ2-5
CDR3: CASSFEGTATQYF
DNA: TGTGCCAGCAGCTTCGAAGGGACTGCGACCCAGTACTTC

V: TRBV20-1
size: -
D: TRBD1
J: TRBJ2-5
CDR3: CSADHGTDQETQYF
DNA: TGCAGTGCCGATCACGGGACAGATCAAGAGACCCAGTACTTC

V: TRBV4-3
size: few
D: -
J: TRBJ2-1
CDR3: CASSQDRGSNEQFF
DNA: TGCGCCAGCAGCCAAGATCGGGGAAGCAATGAGCAGTTCTTC

V: TRBV4-3
size: many
D: -
J: TRBJ1-2
CDR3: CASSQAGGGWGFYGYTF
DNA: TGCGCCAGCAGCCAAGCGGGGGGTGGATGGGGTTTCTATGGCTACACCTTC

V: TRBV19
size: -
D: -
J: TRBJ2-2
CDR3: CASSIVLGSGELFF
DNA: TGTGCCAGTAGTATAGTGTTGGGGAGCGGGGAGCTGTTTTTT

V: TRBV3-1
size: many
D: TRBD2
J: TRBJ2-1
CDR3: CASSQFKSGRALDHEQFF
DNA: TGTGCCAGCAGCCAATTCAAGAGCGGGAGGGCCCTCGACCATGAGCAGTTCTTC

V: TRBV21-1
size: many
D: -
J: TRBJ1-2
CDR3: CASSKERNGYTF
DNA: TGTGCCAGCAGCAAAGAACGGAATGGCTACACCTTC

V: TRBV18
size: -
D: -
J: TRBJ2-2
CDR3: CALRKETNTGELFF
DNA: TGTGCCTTACGGAAAGAAACGAACACCGGGGAGCTGTTTTTT